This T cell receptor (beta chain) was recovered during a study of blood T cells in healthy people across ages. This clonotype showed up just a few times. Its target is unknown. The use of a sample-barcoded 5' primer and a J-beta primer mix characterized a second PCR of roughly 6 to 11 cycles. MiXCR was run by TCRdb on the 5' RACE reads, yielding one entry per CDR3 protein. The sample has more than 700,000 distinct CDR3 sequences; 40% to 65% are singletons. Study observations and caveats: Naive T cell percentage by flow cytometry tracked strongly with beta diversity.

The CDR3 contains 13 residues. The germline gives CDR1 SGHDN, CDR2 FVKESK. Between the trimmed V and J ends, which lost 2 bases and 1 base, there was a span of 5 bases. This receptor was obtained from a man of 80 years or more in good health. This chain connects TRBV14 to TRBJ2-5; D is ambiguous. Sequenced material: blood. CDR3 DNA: TGTGCCAGCAGCCAACACCTCCAAGAGACCCAGTACTTC. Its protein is CASSQHLQETQYF. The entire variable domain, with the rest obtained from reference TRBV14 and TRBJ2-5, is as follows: EAGVTQFPSHSVIEKGQTVTLRCDPISGHDNLYWYRRVMGKEIKFLLHFVKESKQDESGMPNNRFLAERTGGTYSTLKVQPAELEDSGVYFCASSQHLQETQYFGPGTRLLVL.